The entry that follows covers one T cell receptor (beta chain) sequence. These data are taken from a study of blood T cell repertoires in COVID-19. Study-level information: Sources were T cells, B-cell-depleted T cells, or PBMCs; the material itself was cDNA or gDNA.

Sequenced by immunoSEQ multiplex PCR; TCRdb stores in-frame clones only, minus some. The repertoire holds approximately 170,000 clones, with about 80% as singletons. The CDR3 contains 15 residues. V gave up 1 base and J gave up 1 base, with 8 bases separating them. Germline V lookup: CDR1 SGHRS, CDR2 YFSETQ. The rearrangement links TRBV5-1 to TRBJ2-2, with TRBD2 as a possible D gene (6 bases). This sequence was found in a woman of 80 years or more with acute or convalescent COVID-19. The sample consisted of peripheral blood. CDR3 sequence: CASSLNGGNTGELFF. The CDR3 DNA reads TGCGCCAGCAGCTTGAACGGGGGGAACACCGGGGAGCTGTTTTTT.